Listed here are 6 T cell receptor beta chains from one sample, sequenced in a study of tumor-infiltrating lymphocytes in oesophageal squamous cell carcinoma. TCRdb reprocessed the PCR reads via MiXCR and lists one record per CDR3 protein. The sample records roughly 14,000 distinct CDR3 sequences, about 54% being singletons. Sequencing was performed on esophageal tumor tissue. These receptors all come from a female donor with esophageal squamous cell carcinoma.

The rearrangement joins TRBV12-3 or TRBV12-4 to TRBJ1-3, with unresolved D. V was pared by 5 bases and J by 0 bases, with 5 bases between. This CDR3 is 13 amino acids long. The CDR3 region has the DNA TGTGCCAGCAGTCTTCTCTCTGGAAACACCATATATTTT. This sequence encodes CASSLLSGNTIYF.

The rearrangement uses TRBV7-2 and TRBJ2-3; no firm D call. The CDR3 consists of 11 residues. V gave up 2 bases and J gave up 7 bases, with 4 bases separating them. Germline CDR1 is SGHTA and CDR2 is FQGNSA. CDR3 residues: CASSLLNTQYF. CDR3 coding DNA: TGTGCCAGCAGCTTATTGAATACGCAGTATTTT.

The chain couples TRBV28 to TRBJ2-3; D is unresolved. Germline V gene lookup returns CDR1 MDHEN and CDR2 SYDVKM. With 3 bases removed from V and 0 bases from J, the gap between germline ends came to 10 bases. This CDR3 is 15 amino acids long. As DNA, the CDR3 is TGTGCCAGCAGTTTCCTCTCGGCTAGCACAGATACGCAGTATTTT. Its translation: CASSFLSASTDTQYF. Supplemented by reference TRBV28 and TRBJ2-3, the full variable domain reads DVKVTQSSRYLVKRTGEKVFLECVQDMDHENMFWYRQDPGLGLRLIYFSYDVKMKEKGDIPEGYSVSREKKERFSLILESASTNQTSMYLCASSFLSASTDTQYFGPGTRLTVL.

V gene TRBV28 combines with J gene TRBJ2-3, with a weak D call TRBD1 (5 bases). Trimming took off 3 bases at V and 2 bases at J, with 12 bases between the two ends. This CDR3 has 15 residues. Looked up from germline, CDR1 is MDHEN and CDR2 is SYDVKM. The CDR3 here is CASSFQTAHTDTQYF. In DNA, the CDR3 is TGTGCCAGCAGTTTCCAGACAGCCCACACAGATACGCAGTATTTT.

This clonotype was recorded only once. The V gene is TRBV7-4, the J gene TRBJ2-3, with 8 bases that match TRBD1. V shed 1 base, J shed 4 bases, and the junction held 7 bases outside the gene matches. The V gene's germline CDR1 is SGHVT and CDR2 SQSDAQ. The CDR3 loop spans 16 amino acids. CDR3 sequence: CASSLDPGTGADTQYF. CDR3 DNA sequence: TGTGCCAGCAGCTTAGACCCGGGGACAGGAGCAGATACGCAGTATTTT.

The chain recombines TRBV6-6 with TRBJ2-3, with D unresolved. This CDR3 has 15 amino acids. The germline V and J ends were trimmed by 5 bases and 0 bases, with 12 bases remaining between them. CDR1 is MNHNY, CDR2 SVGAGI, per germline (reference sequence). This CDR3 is CASSTSRSSTDTQYF. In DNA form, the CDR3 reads TGTGCCAGCAGTACCTCTAGGAGTAGCACAGATACGCAGTATTTT.